The rows below give T cell receptor beta chains drawn from one sample of a study of post-analysis software for immune sequencing data. TCRdb reprocessed the PCR reads via MiXCR and lists one record per CDR3 protein. The sample lists about 810,000 distinct CDR3 sequences; about 57% were seen once. The sequenced sample consisted of blood. The origin of the receptors is a girl between 10 and 17 years old with multiple sclerosis. Each CDR3 is given with its conserved first and last residue. D genes are given only for firm matches. Only part of the rows carry a size: once, few, many, or a class if the clone is expanded.

v_gene	d_gene	abundance	j_gene	len	CDR3nt	CDR3aa
TRBV20-1	.	.	TRBJ1-2	14	TGCAGTGCTGTGGAGGGACCAGGGGACTATGGCTACACCTTC	CSAVEGPGDYGYTF
TRBV10-3	.	.	TRBJ1-1	13	TGTGCCATCAAGGTACATGAAAGTACTGAAGCTTTCTTT	CAIKVHESTEAFF
TRBV5-6	.	.	TRBJ2-4	13	TGTGCCAGCAGCTTTGGACGCTGGGGGATTCAGTACTTC	CASSFGRWGIQYF
TRBV6-5	TRBD1	.	TRBJ2-1	13	TGTGCCAGCAACGGACAGGGGGGCAATGAGCAGTTCTTC	CASNGQGGNEQFF
TRBV20-1	TRBD2	many	TRBJ2-5	14	TGCAGTGCTCGGGCGGGAGGGGGCCAAGAGACCCAGTACTTC	CSARAGGGQETQYF
TRBV29-1	TRBD1	.	TRBJ1-1	13	TGCAGCGTCTCGGACAGGTCGGTCACTGAAGCTTTCTTT	CSVSDRSVTEAFF
TRBV10-3	.	.	TRBJ2-7	16	TGTGCCATCACGAGGGGTGGGGAAAAAGGTGGCTACGAGCAGTACTTC	CAITRGGEKGGYEQYF
TRBV29-1	TRBD2	.	TRBJ2-7	13	TGCAGCGTTGAACTGGGACTAGTTGCCGAGCAGTACTTC	CSVELGLVAEQYF
TRBV14	TRBD1	.	TRBJ1-6	14	TGTGCCAGCAGCCCGACAGGGTATAATTCACCCCTCCACTTT	CASSPTGYNSPLHF
TRBV7-2	.	.	TRBJ1-1	15	TGTGCCAGCAGCTCCCCCTGGCGTATGAACACTGAAGCTTTCTTT	CASSSPWRMNTEAFF
TRBV7-9	.	.	TRBJ1-5	15	TGTGCCAGCAGCGCACGGGGGGAGGCTAATCAGCCCCAGCATTTT	CASSARGEANQPQHF
TRBV20-1	TRBD2	few	TRBJ2-3	15	TGCAGTGCTCGCACCGGCGGGAGGGCCATTGATACGCAGTATTTT	CSARTGGRAIDTQYF
TRBV20-1	.	.	TRBJ2-1	14	TGCAGTGCTCCCGGCCGTACTGGAAACAATGAGCAGTTCTTC	CSAPGRTGNNEQFF
TRBV7-2	TRBD2	.	TRBJ2-7	16	TGTGCCAGCAGCTCCGTCGCGAGCGGGAGTCGATACGAGCAGTACTTC	CASSSVASGSRYEQYF
TRBV3-1	.	.	TRBJ2-7	16	TGTGCCAGCAGCCAAGATCCTAGGATGATGGCGGACGAGCAGTACTTC	CASSQDPRMMADEQYF
TRBV29-1	.	.	TRBJ1-2	14	TGCAGCGTTTTCCCCATAAAGGTCCCCTGGGGCTACACCTTC	CSVFPIKVPWGYTF
TRBV5-1	.	once	TRBJ1-4	17	TGCGCCAGCAGCTTGGCGCCTAGCGGGGGCTACAATGAAAAACTGTTTTTT	CASSLAPSGGYNEKLFF
TRBV7-2	TRBD2	once	TRBJ2-3	17	TGTGCCAGCAGCCTCCCCGTAGCGGGACCTTTGGGAGATACGCAGTATTTT	CASSLPVAGPLGDTQYF
TRBV5-6	.	.	TRBJ2-1	15	TGTGCCAGCAGCCAATATCCGGGGTCCTACAATGAGCAGTTCTTC	CASSQYPGSYNEQFF
TRBV5-1	TRBD2	.	TRBJ2-7	16	TGCGCCAGCAGCTTGGCCCCGGGACTAGCGGGCTACGAGCAGTACTTC	CASSLAPGLAGYEQYF
TRBV6-4	TRBD2	once	TRBJ2-7	15	TGTGTCAGCAGTGCGGAAGCGGGAGGAAACAATGAGCAGTACTTC	CVSSAEAGGNNEQYF
TRBV5-1	TRBD2	.	TRBJ2-2	18	TGCGCCAGCAGCTTGGCCCCCCCGCAGCGGGGGCTCAGCGGGGAGCTGTTTTTT	CASSLAPPQRGLSGELFF
TRBV7-9	TRBD1	few	TRBJ2-6	17	TGTGCCAGCAGCTTATCCATGGACAGGGCTGGGGCCAACGTCCTGACTTTC	CASSLSMDRAGANVLTF
TRBV20-1	TRBD2	.	TRBJ2-7	14	TGCAGTGCTAGTGCTGGGACTAGCGGATACGAGCAGTACTTC	CSASAGTSGYEQYF
TRBV28	TRBD1	few	TRBJ2-4	18	TGTGCCAGCAGTTCGATCTCCGGGACAGGGATCTACAAAAACATTCAGTACTTC	CASSSISGTGIYKNIQYF
TRBV27	.	.	TRBJ2-1	15	TGTGCCAGCAGCCCCTTGGGGGGGGGCAGAAATGAGCAGTTCTTC	CASSPLGGGRNEQFF
TRBV7-6	TRBD1	.	TRBJ2-7	15	TGTGCCAGCAGCTCAGGGGGCCGCATCTCCTACGAGCAGTACTTC	CASSSGGRISYEQYF
TRBV11-2	TRBD1	once	TRBJ1-6	15	TGTGCCAGCAGCCGCAGGGACAGTACAAATTCACCCCTCCACTTT	CASSRRDSTNSPLHF
TRBV20-1	.	.	TRBJ2-7	15	TGCAGTGCTCCTCTCGATTGGACCCTTAGGGACGAGCAGTACTTC	CSAPLDWTLRDEQYF
TRBV20-1	TRBD2	few	TRBJ2-7	13	TGCAGTGCCTCTAGCGGGGGATATTACGAGCAGTACTTC	CSASSGGYYEQYF
TRBV12-3/TRBV12-4	.	.	TRBJ2-5	14	TGTGCCAGCAGTTTAGGCTTTACCGAAGAGACCCAGTACTTC	CASSLGFTEETQYF
TRBV5-1	.	.	TRBJ2-5	13	TGCGCCAGCAGCTTTTCCATCCAAGAGACCCAGTACTTC	CASSFSIQETQYF
TRBV12-5	.	.	TRBJ1-5	16	TGTGCTAGTGGTTTAAATTCAGGACAGCCGAATCAGCCCCAGCATTTT	CASGLNSGQPNQPQHF
TRBV12-3/TRBV12-4	TRBD2	.	TRBJ2-7	13	TGTGCCAGCAGCCAAGGGAGGGGAGAGGCCCAGTACTTC	CASSQGRGEAQYF
TRBV20-1	TRBD2	.	TRBJ2-5	13	TGCAGTGCGAGACTAGCGGGAGGTTGGGAGCAGTACTTC	CSARLAGGWEQYF
TRBV7-2	TRBD2	once	TRBJ2-3	15	TGTGCCAGCAGCTTACCGAGTCGTAGCGGGGATACGCAGTATTTT	CASSLPSRSGDTQYF
TRBV18	.	.	TRBJ2-7	14	TGTGCCAGCTCACCGGACATCGACTCCTACGAGCAGTACTTC	CASSPDIDSYEQYF
TRBV12-3/TRBV12-4	TRBD1	few	TRBJ2-7	15	TGTGCCAGCAGTCCTACCCTAAGGGGGCCCTACGAGCAGTACTTC	CASSPTLRGPYEQYF
TRBV10-3	.	.	TRBJ2-3	15	TGTGCCATCAGTAATAGGGGCGGGAGCACAGATACGCAGTATTTT	CAISNRGGSTDTQYF
TRBV7-9	.	once	TRBJ2-3	15	TGTGCCAGCAGCCTGCTAGCGAGGGCCACAGATACGCAGTATTTT	CASSLLARATDTQYF
TRBV4-1	.	few	TRBJ2-5	15	TGCGCCAGCAGCCAAGGGGCGAGGGATGGAGAGACCCAGTACTTC	CASSQGARDGETQYF
TRBV29-1	TRBD2	.	TRBJ2-1	16	TGCAGCGTTGAAGACCAACTAGCGGGAATGGGGAATGAGCAGTTCTTC	CSVEDQLAGMGNEQFF
TRBV3-1	.	.	TRBJ1-6	16	TGTGCCAGCAGCCCGCCTGGTGGGAGGGATAATTCACCCCTCCACTTT	CASSPPGGRDNSPLHF
TRBV12-3/TRBV12-4	.	.	TRBJ2-3	16	TGTGCCAGCAGTTTATGGGGCAGGGGCAGCACAGATACGCAGTATTTT	CASSLWGRGSTDTQYF
TRBV5-1	.	.	TRBJ2-3	13	TGCGCCAGCAGCGTTGGGACTCAAGATACGCAGTATTTT	CASSVGTQDTQYF
TRBV29-1	TRBD2	few	TRBJ2-7	15	TGCAGCGTTGAAGATCGACTAGCGGGATCCTACGAGCAGTACTTC	CSVEDRLAGSYEQYF
TRBV20-1	TRBD2	once	TRBJ2-7	20	TGCAGTGCTAGAGATCAGGGACTAGCGGGAGGGACTAGCTCCTACAATGAGCAGTACTTC	CSARDQGLAGGTSSYNEQYF
TRBV29-1	TRBD2	.	TRBJ2-7	12	TGCAGCGTCGGACTAGCCTTCCCCGAGCAGTACTTC	CSVGLAFPEQYF
TRBV18	.	.	TRBJ2-2	14	TGTGCCAGCTCACCACAGGGAGACACCGGGGAGCTGTTTTTT	CASSPQGDTGELFF